This TCR beta chain comes out of a study of CD8 T cells in Susac syndrome. The CDR3 loop spans 15 amino acids. The V end lost 10 bases, the J end lost 0 bases, and 13 bases lay between the germline ends. This clonotype was seen just once. An input of about 0.45 to 1 ug of RNA was subjected to reverse transcription using random hexamers. A single record per CDR3 protein comes from TCRdb applying MiXCR to the immunoSEQ multiplex PCR reads. The repertoire has 100,000 to 150,000 distinct CDR3 sequences, more than 80% of them found once; the top ten carry less than 0.4%. This receptor was obtained from a human donor with multiple sclerosis. The chain carries TRBV12-3 or TRBV12-4 and TRBJ2-6, with D hard to call. Input material: CD8+ T cells from PBMCs. CDR3 nucleotide sequence: TGTGCCACCCCCTCCCTAGGCTCTGGGGCCAACGTCCTGACTTTC. Protein: CATPSLGSGANVLTF.